This T cell receptor (beta chain) comes out of a study of identical twins. Regarding the study as a whole: Out-of-frame beta chain sequences displayed weaker excess sharing between twins. Fewer insertions characterized abundant cord blood beta clonotypes, whereas memory repertoires showed none.

As concerns this clonotype: What it binds is not known.

Germline CDR1 SGHAT, CDR2 FQNNGV. This CDR3 region has 11 residues. The V end was cut by 11 bases, the J end by 4 bases, with 12 bases between. A single record per CDR3 protein comes from TCRdb applying MiXCR to the 5' RACE reads. The sample shows about 200,000 distinct CDR3 sequences, roughly 7.1% of them seen only once. This same sample was also part of a study on T cells expressing NK-cell markers. That paper states: In roughly six donors, dominant CD3+CD56+NKG2C+ clonotypes ranked among the top 10 CD8+ clonotypes. It was still unclear whether expanded NKG2C+ T cell clones were HCMV specific.

This chain links TRBV11-2 with TRBJ2-7; perhaps D is TRBD1 or TRBD2 (5 bases each). Sequenced material: CD8+ T cells sorted from blood. This receptor was taken from a woman aged 18-29 years in good health. The CDR3 nucleotides read TGTGCCGGGGAGAGGGGATACGAGCAGTACTTC. It yields the protein CAGERGYEQYF.